Given below is one T cell receptor (beta chain) in context. Its antigen remains unidentified. The CDR3 contains 13 residues. Trimming took 2 bases from V and 5 from J, leaving 12 bases between them. Germline CDR1 reads SQVTM; CDR2 reads ANQGSEA. A multiplex PCR was run with 60 Vbeta primers and 13 Jbeta primers. The method was immunoSEQ multiplex PCR; TCRdb's version includes in-frame clones alone and lacks a portion of them. The sample consists of 90,000 to 120,000 clones, less than 85% of them appearing once. The data stem from a study of cytomegalovirus exposure and HLA in healthy donors. Overall study findings and caveats: In vitro data verified a few CMV-associated chains as specific for CMV antigens. One variant, a missense change in DCLRE1C, was linked in a later analysis to TCR beta V- and J-gene trimming. Donors belonging to an Asian-associated ancestry cluster reportedly showed fewer N-insertions in productive TCRs than the approximately 680-donor mean, according to what a later analysis found. A later analysis found that most CMV-associated TCR beta chains appeared HLA-restricted.

The chain has TRBV29-1 and TRBJ2-5, with a tentative D call TRBD2 (6 bases). What was sequenced was PBMCs. This receptor was identified in a woman aged 40 to 49 in good health and CMV-seropositive. In nucleotides, the CDR3 is TGCAGCGTTGAAAGATCTGGGGGGGAGACCCAGTACTTC. Its protein is CSVERSGGETQYF.